Listed below are T cell receptor beta chains from one sample, sequenced in a study of regulatory T cells in long-lasting Graves disease. TCRdb itself ran the multiplex PCR reads through MiXCR, one entry per CDR3 protein. The table has roughly 450,000 distinct CDR3 sequences, 20% to 25% seen once. The specimen comprised peripheral blood mononuclear cells (PBMCs), sampled when the disease was refractory, from a patient treated with antithyroid drugs. The receptors come from a female donor with Graves disease. Both conserved end residues are part of each CDR3. D genes are given only for firm matches. For some rows the clone size is stated as once, few or many, or as a class when expanded; others skip it.

j_call,v_call,clone_size,d_call,cdr3_nt,cdr3_aa
TRBJ1-1,TRBV12-3/TRBV12-4,many,NA,TGTGCCAGCATGAGGGTGTTGCACACTGAAGCTTTCTTT,CASMRVLHTEAFF
TRBJ2-4,TRBV3-1,few,NA,TGTGCCAGCAGCCAAGATAAGGGTGGCGAAAACATTCAGTACTTC,CASSQDKGGENIQYF
TRBJ2-6,TRBV14,NA,NA,TGTGCCAGCAGCCAATGGGTATCTGGGGCCAACGTCCTGACTTTC,CASSQWVSGANVLTF
TRBJ1-5,TRBV6-9,many,NA,TGTGCCAGCAGTTTCGTGTGGGGTAATCAGCCCCAGCATTTT,CASSFVWGNQPQHF
TRBJ1-3,TRBV7-2,NA,NA,TGTGCCAGCAGCTTAGGGCCCCGGGTCCGCCTGGACGCCATATATTTT,CASSLGPRVRLDAIYF
TRBJ1-2,TRBV4-1,few,NA,TGCGCCAGCAGCCAAGTGGGGGGCTCCTATGGCTACACCTTC,CASSQVGGSYGYTF
TRBJ2-7,TRBV9,many,NA,TGTGCCAGCAGTTCGGACTGGACCTACGAGCAGTACTTC,CASSSDWTYEQYF
TRBJ2-5,TRBV12-3/TRBV12-4,many,NA,TGTGCCAGCAGCAGCCAGACCCAAGAGACCCAGTACTTC,CASSSQTQETQYF
TRBJ2-7,TRBV30,few,TRBD2,TGTGCCGGGACTAGCGGTTCCTACGAGCAGTACTTC,CAGTSGSYEQYF
TRBJ2-6,TRBV15,few,NA,TGTGCCACCAACCCTGACAGATCTGGGGCCAACGTCCTGACTTTC,CATNPDRSGANVLTF
TRBJ1-1,TRBV7-3,NA,NA,TGTGCCAGCAGCTTAACGGGCCTCACGAAGAACACTGAAGCTTTCTTT,CASSLTGLTKNTEAFF
TRBJ2-7,TRBV2,many,NA,TGTGCCAGCAGTGTCGGTGGCCACGAGCAGTACTTC,CASSVGGHEQYF
TRBJ1-4,TRBV2,many,NA,TGTGCCAGCAGGCGGACAGAGGGTGAAAAACTGTTTTTT,CASRRTEGEKLFF
TRBJ2-5,TRBV7-2,many,NA,TGTGCCAGCAGCTTCCGGGGGCCCCAAGAGACCCAGTACTTC,CASSFRGPQETQYF
TRBJ1-2,TRBV28,NA,NA,TGTGCCAGCAGTCGATCGGTAATCCGGGACTTAGGGCCACCTTATGGCTACACCTTC,CASSRSVIRDLGPPYGYTF
TRBJ1-6,TRBV14,NA,NA,TGTGCCAGCAGCCTCTCGGACGGAAATTCACCCCTCCACTTT,CASSLSDGNSPLHF
TRBJ2-5,TRBV6-1,many,NA,TGTGCCAGCATTCGGGGGAGAGGGGAGACCCAGTACTTC,CASIRGRGETQYF
TRBJ2-5,TRBV2,many,TRBD1,TGTGCCAGGACAGGGGCGGGGGAGACCCAGTACTTC,CARTGAGETQYF
TRBJ2-3,TRBV20-1,NA,TRBD2,TGCAGTGTAGAGCGGGAGGGTGGGACAGATACGCAGTATTTT,CSVEREGGTDTQYF
TRBJ2-7,TRBV10-2,few,TRBD2,TGCGCCAGCAGGGGGACTAGCGGGGGGACCTACGAGCAGTACTTC,CASRGTSGGTYEQYF
TRBJ2-2,TRBV28,NA,TRBD2,TGTGCCAGCCAGCGGGAGGGGCGGGGCGGGGAGCTGTTTTTT,CASQREGRGGELFF
TRBJ1-1,TRBV5-1,NA,NA,TGCGCCAGCGCCTCGCAGGAGGGTAGCATGAACACTGAAGCTTTCTTT,CASASQEGSMNTEAFF
TRBJ1-1,TRBV12-3/TRBV12-4,many,NA,TGTGCCAGCAGTTTATTTAGGGACCCCGAATCGGGTTTT,CASSLFRDPESGF
TRBJ2-1,TRBV28,NA,NA,TGTGCCAGCCTCCTTGATAGGAGGAATGAGCAGTTCTTC,CASLLDRRNEQFF
TRBJ1-1,TRBV7-8,NA,NA,TGTGCCAGCAGCCAATCCTCTTCGAACACTGAAGCTTTCTTT,CASSQSSSNTEAFF
TRBJ2-1,TRBV7-2,NA,TRBD2,TGTGCCAGCAGCCTTACCCGACTAGCGGGGGCCCGTGGGGATGAGCAGTTCTTC,CASSLTRLAGARGDEQFF